A selection of T cell receptor beta chains follows, all from one sample in a study of beta chain features in type 1 diabetes. Profiled with immunoSEQ multiplex PCR; TCRdb holds only in-frame clones, not every one. In the table there are 200,000 to 250,000 clones, approximately 11% of which are singletons. Sequencing was done on a sample of central memory CD4+ T cells from blood. These receptors came from a man aged 18 to 29 in good health. Both conserved end residues are part of each CDR3. D genes are given only for firm matches. The listing skips clone size in some rows; elsewhere it reads once, few, many or a size class.

j_call,d_call,v_call,clone_size,cdr3_aa,cdr3_nt
TRBJ2-7,-,TRBV30,many,CAWSEKGYSYEQYF,TGTGCCTGGAGTGAAAAGGGGTACTCCTACGAGCAGTACTTC
TRBJ2-1,TRBD2,TRBV19,-,CASNSGGSYNEQFF,TGTGCCAGTAATAGCGGGGGCTCCTACAATGAGCAGTTCTTC
TRBJ2-1,-,TRBV7-2,-,CASSATLSSYNEQFF,TGTGCCAGCAGCGCGACTTTGAGCTCCTACAATGAGCAGTTCTTC
TRBJ2-3,-,TRBV5-1,-,CASSPEGDTQYF,TGCGCCAGCAGCCCGGAGGGGGATACGCAGTATTTT
TRBJ2-1,TRBD2,TRBV5-1,-,CASSLQGLADNNEQFF,TGCGCCAGCAGCTTGCAAGGACTAGCGGATAACAATGAGCAGTTCTTC
TRBJ1-2,-,TRBV7-8,-,CASSPTGAAGRGGYTF,TGTGCCAGCAGCCCGACGGGGGCGGCAGGCCGTGGTGGCTACACCTTC
TRBJ2-5,TRBD2,TRBV7-2,few,CASSQDLAGETQYF,TGCGCCAGCAGCCAAGATCTAGCGGGAGAGACCCAGTACTTC
TRBJ2-1,TRBD2,TRBV6-1,-,CASSPGTSGYNEQFF,TGTGCCAGCAGTCCCGGGACTAGCGGGTACAATGAGCAGTTCTTC
TRBJ2-5,-,TRBV7-2,-,CASRLEGAGETQYF,TGTGCCAGCCGCTTAGAAGGGGCGGGTGAGACCCAGTACTTC
TRBJ1-1,-,TRBV4-3,-,CASSQESRIEAFF,TGCGCCAGCAGCCAAGAATCGAGAATTGAAGCTTTCTTT
TRBJ2-1,-,TRBV6-5,-,CASSYFGIPRDEQFF,TGTGCCAGCAGTTACTTTGGGATCCCCCGAGATGAGCAGTTCTTC
TRBJ2-2,-,TRBV29-1,many,CSVTSSGELFF,TGCAGCGTAACTAGTTCCGGGGAGCTGTTTTTT
TRBJ2-1,-,TRBV5-4,few,CASSTETRRSYNEQFF,TGTGCCAGCAGCACAGAGACTAGGCGCTCCTACAATGAGCAGTTCTTC
TRBJ2-7,TRBD2,TRBV4-2,few,CASSQDRGTRYEYEQYF,TGTGCCAGCAGCCAAGATAGGGGGACTAGATACGAATACGAGCAGTACTTC
TRBJ2-2,-,TRBV29-1,-,CSVVPTLGAGTNTGELFF,TGCAGCGTCGTGCCTACTTTGGGGGCCGGTACGAACACCGGGGAGCTGTTTTTT
TRBJ2-3,TRBD1,TRBV5-1,many,CASSLGDRGSTDTQYF,TGCGCCAGCAGCTTGGGAGACAGGGGGTCCACAGATACGCAGTATTTT
TRBJ2-3,TRBD2,TRBV6-6,-,CASSLRGGSGTDTQYF,TGTGCCAGCAGTTTACGGGGCGGGAGCGGAACAGATACGCAGTATTTT
TRBJ2-7,TRBD1,TRBV5-1,-,CASSLDRGYYEQYF,TGCGCCAGCAGCTTGGACAGGGGGTACTACGAGCAGTACTTC
TRBJ1-2,-,TRBV29-1,-,CSVRPSALHGYTF,TGCAGCGTCCGTCCGAGCGCCCTCCATGGCTACACCTTC
TRBJ2-2,-,TRBV5-1,-,CASSPRGVTNTGELFF,TGCGCCAGCAGCCCGAGGGGGGTTACGAACACCGGGGAGCTGTTTTTT
TRBJ2-1,-,TRBV18,-,CASSPDPGSSYNEQFF,TGTGCCAGCTCACCGGATCCAGGGAGCTCCTACAATGAGCAGTTCTTC
TRBJ2-5,-,TRBV28,few,CASSRGNGETQYF,TGTGCCAGCAGTCGGGGTAACGGTGAGACCCAGTACTTC
TRBJ1-5,-,TRBV19,few,CASTGQANQPQHF,TGTGCCAGCACAGGGCAGGCGAATCAGCCCCAGCATTTT
TRBJ1-2,-,TRBV7-2,few,CASSSRDLANYGYTF,TGTGCCAGCAGCTCGCGAGACCTAGCGAACTATGGCTACACCTTC
TRBJ2-3,-,TRBV4-3,-,CASSQVTGGTDTQYF,TGCGCCAGCAGCCAAGTAACGGGCGGCACAGATACGCAGTATTTT
TRBJ2-6,-,TRBV7-2,-,CASSLRSGAGANVLTF,TGTGCCAGCAGCCTACGATCAGGGGCTGGGGCCAACGTCCTGACTTTC
TRBJ2-7,TRBD2,TRBV30,-,CAWRGRAGTSGDYEQYF,TGTGCCTGGAGGGGGCGGGCGGGGACTAGCGGAGACTACGAGCAGTACTTC
TRBJ1-2,TRBD1,TRBV29-1,many,CSVEEGAYGYTF,TGCAGCGTTGAGGAGGGGGCCTATGGCTACACCTTC
TRBJ1-4,-,TRBV7-2,few,CASSLDFFATNEKLFF,TGTGCCAGCAGCCTCGACTTCTTTGCAACTAATGAAAAACTGTTTTTT
TRBJ2-1,TRBD2,TRBV2,-,CASSRTSGGEQFF,TGTGCCAGCAGTCGGACTAGCGGGGGAGAGCAGTTCTTC
TRBJ2-7,TRBD1,TRBV30,-,CAYDRVRMRTYEQYF,TGTGCCTACGACAGGGTTCGGATGAGGACCTACGAGCAGTACTTC
TRBJ2-3,TRBD2,TRBV27,many,CASSPRTSGSTDTQYF,TGTGCCAGCAGTCCCCGGACTAGCGGGAGCACAGATACGCAGTATTTT
TRBJ2-1,TRBD2,TRBV7-2,-,CASRFSGSSYNEQFF,TGTGCCAGCAGATTTAGCGGGAGTTCCTACAATGAGCAGTTCTTC
TRBJ2-3,-,TRBV18,-,CASSPRSGSTDTQYF,TGTGCCAGCTCACCCCGGAGCGGTAGCACAGATACGCAGTATTTT
TRBJ2-2,-,TRBV9,-,CASSVAPDTGELFF,TGTGCCAGCAGCGTCGCCCCGGACACCGGGGAGCTGTTTTTT
TRBJ2-1,TRBD2,TRBV18,-,CASAAGAFSYNEQFF,TGTGCCAGCGCCGCGGGAGCCTTCTCCTACAATGAGCAGTTCTTC
TRBJ2-5,-,TRBV9,-,CASRKGQGGGQETQYF,TGTGCCAGCAGAAAGGGGCAGGGAGGCGGCCAAGAGACCCAGTACTTC
TRBJ2-5,-,TRBV20-1,many,CSGQAQETQYF,TGCAGTGGGCAGGCTCAAGAGACCCAGTACTTC
TRBJ2-1,TRBD2,TRBV29-1,-,CSVVVFRAGDGVEQFF,TGCAGCGTTGTAGTGTTTCGGGCGGGAGATGGGGTTGAGCAGTTCTTC
TRBJ1-5,-,TRBV10-3,few,CATLGSNQPQHF,TGTGCCACCCTGGGTAGCAATCAGCCCCAGCATTTT
TRBJ2-1,-,TRBV5-6,-,CASSLVPQGGEQFF,TGTGCCAGCAGCTTGGTCCCTCAGGGGGGTGAGCAGTTCTTC
TRBJ2-5,-,TRBV29-1,few,CSVEEWEQETQYF,TGCAGCGTTGAAGAATGGGAGCAAGAGACCCAGTACTTC
TRBJ2-7,-,TRBV7-2,many,CASSLGSAARTEQYF,TGTGCCAGCAGCTTAGGATCGGCGGCGAGGACCGAGCAGTACTTC
TRBJ1-1,-,TRBV29-1,-,CSVDQVAISKAFF,TGCAGCGTTGATCAAGTGGCGATTTCGAAAGCTTTCTTT
TRBJ2-7,-,TRBV29-1,many,CSVASRAEEYF,TGCAGCGTCGCTTCTCGAGCCGAGGAGTACTTC
TRBJ2-1,TRBD2,TRBV29-1,-,CSVEGLAGGRSSYNEQFF,TGCAGCGTTGAGGGACTAGCGGGAGGGAGGAGCTCCTACAATGAGCAGTTCTTC
TRBJ2-7,TRBD2,TRBV4-1,many,CASSLGTSGSEEQYF,TGCGCCAGCAGCCTAGGGACTAGCGGGAGCGAAGAGCAGTACTTC
TRBJ2-7,TRBD1,TRBV7-2,-,CASSLTRDRGNEQYF,TGTGCCAGCAGCTTAACGAGGGACAGGGGCAACGAGCAGTACTTC
TRBJ1-5,-,TRBV18,-,CASSPTGTQPQHF,TGTGCCAGCTCACCAACAGGGACTCAGCCCCAGCATTTT
TRBJ2-2,TRBD2,TRBV5-4,-,CALGRANTGELFF,TGTGCCCTCGGGAGGGCGAACACCGGGGAGCTGTTTTTT
TRBJ1-1,-,TRBV27,few,CASSRRGNTEAFF,TGTGCCAGCAGTCGACGGGGGAACACTGAAGCTTTCTTT
TRBJ2-7,TRBD1,TRBV5-6,once,CASSNRGRSYEQYF,TGTGCCAGCAGCAACAGGGGTAGGTCCTACGAGCAGTACTTC
TRBJ2-5,-,TRBV5-1,few,CASSLDQRETQYF,TGCGCCAGCAGCCTTGACCAGCGGGAGACCCAGTACTTC
TRBJ1-5,-,TRBV2,-,CASTGTGNQPQHF,TGTGCCAGCACCGGGACCGGCAATCAGCCCCAGCATTTT